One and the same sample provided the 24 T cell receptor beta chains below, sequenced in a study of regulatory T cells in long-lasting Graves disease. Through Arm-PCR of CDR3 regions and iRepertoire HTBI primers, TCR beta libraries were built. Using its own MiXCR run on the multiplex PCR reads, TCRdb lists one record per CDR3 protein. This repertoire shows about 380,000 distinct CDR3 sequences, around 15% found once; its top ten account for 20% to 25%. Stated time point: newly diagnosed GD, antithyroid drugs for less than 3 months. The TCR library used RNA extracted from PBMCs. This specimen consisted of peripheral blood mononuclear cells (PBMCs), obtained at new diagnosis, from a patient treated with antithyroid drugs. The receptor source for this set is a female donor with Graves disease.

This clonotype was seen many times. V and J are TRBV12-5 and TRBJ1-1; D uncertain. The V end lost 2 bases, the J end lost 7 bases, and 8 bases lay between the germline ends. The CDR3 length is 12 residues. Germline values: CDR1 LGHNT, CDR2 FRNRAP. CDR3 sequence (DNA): TGTGCTAGTGGTTTGATACAAGGTGAAGCTTTCTTT. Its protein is CASGLIQGEAFF. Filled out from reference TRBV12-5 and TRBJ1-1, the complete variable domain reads DARVTQTPRHKVTEMGQEVTMRCQPILGHNTVFWYRQTMMQGLELLAYFRNRAPLDDSGMPKDRFSAEMPDATLATLKIQPSEPRDSAVYFCASGLIQGEAFFGQGTRLTVV.

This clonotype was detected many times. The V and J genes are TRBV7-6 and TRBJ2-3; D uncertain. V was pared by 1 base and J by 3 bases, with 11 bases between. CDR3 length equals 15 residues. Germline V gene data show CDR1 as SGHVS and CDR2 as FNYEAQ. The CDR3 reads CASSLVPASTDTQYF. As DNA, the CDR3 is TGTGCCAGCAGCTTAGTTCCAGCAAGTACAGATACGCAGTATTTT.

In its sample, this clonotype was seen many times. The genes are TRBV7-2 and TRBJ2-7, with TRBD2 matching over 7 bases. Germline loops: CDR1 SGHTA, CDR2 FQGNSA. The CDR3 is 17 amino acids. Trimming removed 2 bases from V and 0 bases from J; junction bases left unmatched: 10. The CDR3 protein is CASSLSGVGRGSYEQYF. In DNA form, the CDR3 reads TGTGCCAGCAGCTTATCTGGGGTGGGGAGGGGCTCCTACGAGCAGTACTTC.

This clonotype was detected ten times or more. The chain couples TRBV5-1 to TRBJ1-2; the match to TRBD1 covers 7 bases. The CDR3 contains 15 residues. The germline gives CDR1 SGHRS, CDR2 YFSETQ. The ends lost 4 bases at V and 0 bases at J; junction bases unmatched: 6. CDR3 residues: CASSGNRGSNYGYTF. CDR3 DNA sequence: TGCGCCAGCAGCGGAAACAGGGGATCTAACTATGGCTACACCTTC.

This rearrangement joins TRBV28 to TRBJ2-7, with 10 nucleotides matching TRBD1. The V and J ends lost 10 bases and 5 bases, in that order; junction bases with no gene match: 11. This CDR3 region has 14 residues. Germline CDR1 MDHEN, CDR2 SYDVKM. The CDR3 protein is CAIHSGQGLDEQYF. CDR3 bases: TGTGCCATCCATTCGGGACAGGGGCTCGACGAGCAGTACTTC.

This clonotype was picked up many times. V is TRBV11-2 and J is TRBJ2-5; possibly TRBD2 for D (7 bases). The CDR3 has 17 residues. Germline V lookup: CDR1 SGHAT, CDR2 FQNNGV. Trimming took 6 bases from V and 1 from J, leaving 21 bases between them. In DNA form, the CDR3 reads TGTGCCAGCAGTTCTCGAGGGGAGGGGGGCCGCCAAGAGACCCAGTACTTC. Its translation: CASSSRGEGGRQETQYF.

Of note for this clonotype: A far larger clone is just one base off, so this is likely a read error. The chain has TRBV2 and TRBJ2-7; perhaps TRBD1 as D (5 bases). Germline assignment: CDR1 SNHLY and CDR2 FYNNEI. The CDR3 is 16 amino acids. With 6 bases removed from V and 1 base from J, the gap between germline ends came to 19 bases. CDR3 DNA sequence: TGTGCCAGCAGCTTAGCTAGACAGACCCAATCCTACGAGCAGTACTTC. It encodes CASSLARQTQSYEQYF.

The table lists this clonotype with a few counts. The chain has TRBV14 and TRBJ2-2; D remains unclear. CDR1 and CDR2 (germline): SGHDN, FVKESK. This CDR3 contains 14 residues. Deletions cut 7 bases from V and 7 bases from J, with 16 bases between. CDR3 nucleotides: TGTGCCAGCACCCCGCAAGCTTTTGGCGGGGAGCTGTTTTTT. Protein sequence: CASTPQAFGGELFF.

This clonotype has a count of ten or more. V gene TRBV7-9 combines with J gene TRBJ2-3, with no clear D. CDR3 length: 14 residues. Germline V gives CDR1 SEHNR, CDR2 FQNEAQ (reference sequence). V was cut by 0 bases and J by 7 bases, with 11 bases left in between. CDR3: CASSLAGVGYTQYF. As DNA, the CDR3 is TGTGCCAGCAGCTTAGCGGGCGTGGGGTATACGCAGTATTTT. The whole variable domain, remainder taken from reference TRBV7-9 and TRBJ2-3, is DTGVSQNPRHKITKRGQNVTFRCDPISEHNRLYWYRQTLGQGPEFLTYFQNEAQLEKSRLLSDRFSAERPKGSFSTLEIQRTEQGDSAMYLCASSLAGVGYTQYFGPGTRLTVL.

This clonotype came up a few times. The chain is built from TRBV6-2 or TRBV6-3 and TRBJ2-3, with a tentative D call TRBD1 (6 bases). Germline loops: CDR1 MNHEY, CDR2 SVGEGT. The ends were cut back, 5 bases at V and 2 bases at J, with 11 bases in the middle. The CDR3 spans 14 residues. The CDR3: CASSVDSYTDTQYF. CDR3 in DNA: TGTGCCAGCAGTGTGGACAGCTACACAGATACGCAGTATTTT.

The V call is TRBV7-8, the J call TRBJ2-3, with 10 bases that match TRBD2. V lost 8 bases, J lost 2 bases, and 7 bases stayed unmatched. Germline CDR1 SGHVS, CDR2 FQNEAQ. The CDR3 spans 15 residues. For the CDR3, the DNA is TGTGCCAGCGACTTGACTAGCGGGCCCACAGATACGCAGTATTTT. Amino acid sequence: CASDLTSGPTDTQYF.

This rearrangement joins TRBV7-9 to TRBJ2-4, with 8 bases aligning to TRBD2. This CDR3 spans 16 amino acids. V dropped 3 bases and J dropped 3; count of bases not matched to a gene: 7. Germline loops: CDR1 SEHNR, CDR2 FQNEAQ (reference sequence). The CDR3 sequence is CASSLGTSLVKNIQYF. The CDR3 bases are TGTGCCAGCAGCTTGGGGACTAGTCTGGTCAAAAACATTCAGTACTTC.

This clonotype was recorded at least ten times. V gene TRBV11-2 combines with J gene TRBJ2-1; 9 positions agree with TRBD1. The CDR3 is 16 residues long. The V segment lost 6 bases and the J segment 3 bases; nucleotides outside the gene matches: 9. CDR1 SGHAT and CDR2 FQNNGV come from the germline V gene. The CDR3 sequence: CASRGIQGARYNEQFF. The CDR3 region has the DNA TGTGCCAGCAGGGGAATACAGGGGGCGCGCTACAATGAGCAGTTCTTC. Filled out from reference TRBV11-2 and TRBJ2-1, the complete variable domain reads EAGVAQSPRYKIIEKRQSVAFWCNPISGHATLYWYQQILGQGPKLLIQFQNNGVVDDSQLPKDRFSAERLKGVDSTLKIQPAKLEDSAVYLCASRGIQGARYNEQFFGPGTRLTVL.

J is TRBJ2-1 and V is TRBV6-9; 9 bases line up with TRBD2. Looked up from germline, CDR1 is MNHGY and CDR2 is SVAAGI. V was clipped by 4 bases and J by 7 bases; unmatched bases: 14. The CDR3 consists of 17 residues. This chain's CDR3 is CASSSSGGASGKNEQFF. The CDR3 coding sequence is TGTGCCAGCAGTTCTTCCGGGGGGGCTAGCGGGAAGAATGAGCAGTTCTTC.

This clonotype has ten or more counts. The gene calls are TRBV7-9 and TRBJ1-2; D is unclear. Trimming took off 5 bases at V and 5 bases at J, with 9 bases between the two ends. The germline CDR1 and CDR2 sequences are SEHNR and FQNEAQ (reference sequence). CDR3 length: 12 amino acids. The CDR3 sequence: CASSANLYGYTF. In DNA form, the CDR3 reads TGTGCCAGCAGCGCCAACTTATATGGCTACACCTTC.

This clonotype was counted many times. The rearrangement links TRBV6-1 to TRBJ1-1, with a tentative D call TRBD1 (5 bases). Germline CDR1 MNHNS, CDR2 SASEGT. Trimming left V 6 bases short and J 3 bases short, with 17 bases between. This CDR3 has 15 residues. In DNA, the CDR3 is TGTGCCAGCAGGAGGGGCGCGGGGAGGGACACTGAAGCTTTCTTT. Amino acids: CASRRGAGRDTEAFF.

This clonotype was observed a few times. CDR3 bases: TGTGCCACCAGCGGCCCGGGAGGGTACGAGCAGTACTTC. It encodes CATSGPGGYEQYF. The V call is TRBV15, the J call TRBJ2-7; 8 bases are shared with TRBD2. The CDR3 length is 13 residues. CDR1 and CDR2 from the germline V gene are LNHNV and YYDKDF (reference sequence). The V and J ends lost 5 bases and 4 bases, in that order; junction bases with no gene match: 4.

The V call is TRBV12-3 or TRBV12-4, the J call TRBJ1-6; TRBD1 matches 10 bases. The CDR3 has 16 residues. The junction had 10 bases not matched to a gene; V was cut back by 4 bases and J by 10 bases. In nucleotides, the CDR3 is TGTGCCAGCAGTTCCTCCGGACAGGGGGGCGCCTCACCCCTCCACTTT. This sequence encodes CASSSSGQGGASPLHF.

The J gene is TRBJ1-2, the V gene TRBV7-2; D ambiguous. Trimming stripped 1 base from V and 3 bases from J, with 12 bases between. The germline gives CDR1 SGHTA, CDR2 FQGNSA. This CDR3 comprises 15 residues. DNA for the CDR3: TGTGCCAGCAGCTTAGGGTTATCGGTATACTATGGCTACACCTTC. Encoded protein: CASSLGLSVYYGYTF.

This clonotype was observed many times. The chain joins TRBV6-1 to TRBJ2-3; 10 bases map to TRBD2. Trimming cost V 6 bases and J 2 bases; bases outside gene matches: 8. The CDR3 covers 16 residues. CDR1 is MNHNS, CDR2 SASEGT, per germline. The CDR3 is CASRSQRGGITDTQYF. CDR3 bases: TGTGCCAGCAGGTCTCAGCGGGGGGGAATCACAGATACGCAGTATTTT.

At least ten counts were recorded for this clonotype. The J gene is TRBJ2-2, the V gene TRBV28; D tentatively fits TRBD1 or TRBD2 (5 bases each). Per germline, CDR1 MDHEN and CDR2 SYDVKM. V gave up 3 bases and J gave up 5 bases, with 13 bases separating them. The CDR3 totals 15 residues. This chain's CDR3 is CASSFLATVTGELFF. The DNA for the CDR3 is TGTGCCAGCAGTTTCTTAGCGACAGTAACCGGGGAGCTGTTTTTT.

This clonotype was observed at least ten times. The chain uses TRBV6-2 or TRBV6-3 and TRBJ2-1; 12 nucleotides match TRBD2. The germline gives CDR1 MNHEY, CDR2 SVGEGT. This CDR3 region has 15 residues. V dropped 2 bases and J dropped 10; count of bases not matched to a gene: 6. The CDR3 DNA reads TGTGCCAGCAGTTACCGACTAGCGGGAGAAGACGAGCAGTTCTTC. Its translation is CASSYRLAGEDEQFF.

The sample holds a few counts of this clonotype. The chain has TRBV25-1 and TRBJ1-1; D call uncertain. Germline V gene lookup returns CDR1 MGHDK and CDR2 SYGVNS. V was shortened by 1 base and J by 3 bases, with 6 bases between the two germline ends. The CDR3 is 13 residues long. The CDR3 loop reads CASSELLDTEAFF. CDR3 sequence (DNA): TGTGCCAGCAGTGAATTGTTGGACACTGAAGCTTTCTTT. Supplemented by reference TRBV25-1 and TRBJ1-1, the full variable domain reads EADIYQTPRYLVIGTGKKITLECSQTMGHDKMYWYQQDPGMELHLIHYSYGVNSTEKGDLSSESTVSRIRTEHFPLTLESARPSHTSQYLCASSELLDTEAFFGQGTRLTVV.

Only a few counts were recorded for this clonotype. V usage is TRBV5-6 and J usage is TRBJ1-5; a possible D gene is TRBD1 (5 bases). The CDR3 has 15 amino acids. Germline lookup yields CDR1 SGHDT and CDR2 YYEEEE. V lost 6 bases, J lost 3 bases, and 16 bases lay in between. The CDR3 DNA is TGTGCCAGCATGTTCGGGGGGACCTACAATCAGCCCCAGCATTTT. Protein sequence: CASMFGGTYNQPQHF. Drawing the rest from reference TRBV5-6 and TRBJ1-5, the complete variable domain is DAGVTQSPTHLIKTRGQQVTLRCSPKSGHDTVSWYQQALGQGPQFIFQYYEEEERQRGNFPDRFSGHQFPNYSSELNVNALLLGDSALYLCASMFGGTYNQPQHFGDGTRLSIL.